The 25 T cell receptor beta chains presented below share a single source sample, sequenced in a study of blood T cell repertoires in COVID-19 (dated by TCRdb to 2020 to 2021). Library preparation used the immunoSEQ multiplex PCR assay. Not all clones reach the TCRdb copy of this immuneACCESS table, which keeps in-frame sequences only. Checked studies attribute under half of the gap to unresolved V genes and leave the rest unexplained. The sample table lists around 110,000 clones, approximately 81% of them with a count of one. The top ten clones comprise roughly 4.4% of the sample. What was sequenced was peripheral blood. These receptors were collected from a human donor in a cohort sampled during active COVID-19.

V is TRBV4-3 and J is TRBJ2-5; the D gene is possibly TRBD1 (6 bases). V was shortened by 0 bases and J by 2 bases, with 7 bases between the two germline ends. The germline V gene encodes CDR1 LGHNA and CDR2 YSLEER. This CDR3 spans 14 amino acids. CDR3 sequence reads: CASSQDTGQETQYF. CDR3 DNA: TGCGCCAGCAGCCAAGATACAGGGCAAGAGACCCAGTACTTC.

This chain links TRBV30 with TRBJ1-2; D remains ambiguous. From germline, CDR1 is GTSNPN and CDR2 SVGIG (reference sequence). This CDR3 is 15 amino acids long. Trimming left V 2 bases short and J 4 bases short, with 17 bases between. The chain's CDR3 is CAWSRLEGGGYGYTF. CDR3 bases: TGTGCCTGGAGTAGACTGGAGGGAGGAGGCTATGGCTACACCTTC.

The rearrangement joins TRBV14 to TRBJ1-1, with D uncertain. Trimming removed 1 base at V and 5 bases at J, with 11 bases between. Per the germline V gene, CDR1 is SGHDN and CDR2 is FVKESK. The CDR3 is made up of 14 amino acids. The CDR3 loop is CASSQVGPWTEAFF. As DNA, the CDR3 is TGTGCCAGCAGCCAAGTTGGGCCGTGGACTGAAGCTTTCTTT.

This clone was observed a single time. CDR3 sequence reads: CASSDTLLAGSYNEQFF. CDR3 nucleotides: TGTGCCAGCAGTGACACCCTCCTGGCGGGCTCCTACAATGAGCAGTTCTTC. V and J are TRBV25-1 and TRBJ2-1; tentative D call: TRBD2 (5 bases). CDR1 MGHDK and CDR2 SYGVNS come from the germline V gene. This CDR3 has 17 amino acids. The ends were cut back, 3 bases at V and 0 bases at J, with 15 bases in the middle. Filled out from reference TRBV25-1 and TRBJ2-1, the complete variable domain reads EADIYQTPRYLVIGTGKKITLECSQTMGHDKMYWYQQDPGMELHLIHYSYGVNSTEKGDLSSESTVSRIRTEHFPLTLESARPSHTSQYLCASSDTLLAGSYNEQFFGPGTRLTVL.

The rearrangement links TRBV19 to TRBJ1-3; D gene unclear. The CDR3 contains 14 residues. The germline gives CDR1 LNHDA, CDR2 SQIVND (reference sequence). Trimming cost V 7 bases and J 0 bases, with 10 bases left between them. The CDR3 reads CASIRESSGNTIYF. For the CDR3, the DNA is TGTGCCAGTATACGAGAGAGCTCTGGAAACACCATATATTTT.

The CDR3 loop is CASSYLPRGYEQYF. The CDR3 DNA sequence: TGTGCCAGCAGTTATCTCCCTCGGGGCTACGAGCAGTACTTC. The V gene is TRBV6-5, the J gene TRBJ2-7, with D possibly being TRBD2 (5 bases). The V gene lost 3 bases and the J gene lost 3 bases, with 12 bases spanning the gap. Germline V gene sequence: CDR1 MNHEY, CDR2 SVGAGI. CDR3 length: 14 residues.

The chain couples TRBV9 to TRBJ2-1; tentative D call: TRBD2 (6 bases). Germline CDR1 reads SGDLS; CDR2 reads YYNGEE. The CDR3 runs 15 residues. V gave up 3 bases and J gave up 2 bases, with 12 bases separating them. The CDR3 spells CASSGDAGTYNEQFF. Written as DNA, the CDR3 is TGTGCCAGCAGCGGGGACGCGGGAACCTACAATGAGCAGTTCTTC.

V and J are TRBV6-5 and TRBJ2-1; 9 bases line up with TRBD2. The germline gives CDR1 MNHEY, CDR2 SVGAGI. V dropped 8 bases and J dropped 5; count of bases not matched to a gene: 7. CDR3 length: 14 amino acids. CDR3 in DNA: TGTGCCAGCGTATTAAGCGGGGGGAACAATGAGCAGTTCTTC. Its translation is CASVLSGGNNEQFF.

The rearrangement links TRBV12-3 or TRBV12-4 to TRBJ2-3; D remains unclear. V gave up 7 bases and J gave up 7 bases, with 12 bases separating them. This CDR3 is built from 12 residues. CDR3 in DNA: TGTGCCAGCACCCCCGGAGCGCATACGCAGTATTTT. It yields the protein CASTPGAHTQYF.

This chain connects TRBV6-5 to TRBJ1-5; D not certain. Germline assignment: CDR1 MNHEY and CDR2 SVGAGI. Between the trimmed V and J ends, which lost 8 bases and 0 bases, there was a span of 14 bases. CDR3 length: 15 amino acids. CDR3 sequence: CASAFEAYSNQPQHF. The CDR3 DNA reads TGTGCCAGCGCCTTTGAAGCATATAGCAATCAGCCCCAGCATTTT.

The chain uses TRBV29-1 and TRBJ2-1; a possible D gene is TRBD2 (7 bases). Germline V CDR1 and CDR2: SQVTM, ANQGSEA. The V and J ends lost 7 bases and 8 bases respectively, with 30 bases between them. CDR3 length equals 17 residues. The CDR3 coding sequence is TGCAGCGGGACACCCCGGGCCCCTCGCCTCGGGGGGCATGAGCAGTTCTTC. This encodes CSGTPRAPRLGGHEQFF.

This sequence joins TRBV2 and TRBJ2-5, with a tentative D call TRBD1 (5 bases). V lost 6 bases and J 1 base, leaving 12 bases between the germline ends. This CDR3 is built from 14 residues. The germline gives CDR1 SNHLY, CDR2 FYNNEI. The CDR3 coding sequence is TGTGCCAGCAGGAGAACAGGCGTCCAAGAGACCCAGTACTTC. Translation: CASRRTGVQETQYF.

The CDR3 here is CASSFADSAEQYF. The DNA for the CDR3 is TGTGCCAGCAGTTTCGCGGACTCGGCCGAGCAGTACTTC. The chain has TRBV28 and TRBJ2-7; a weak D match, TRBD2 (5 bases). The CDR3 has 13 amino acids. V was pared by 3 bases and J by 6 bases, with 12 bases between. The germline V gene has CDR1 MDHEN and CDR2 SYDVKM.

This clone was found a few times. The V gene is TRBV4-3, the J gene TRBJ2-3; a weak D match, TRBD2 (5 bases). CDR1 is LGHNA, CDR2 YSLEER, per germline. The CDR3 is made up of 20 amino acids. V shed 0 bases and J shed 0 bases, with 22 bases lying between them. CDR3 residues: CASSQDKSADHDLSTDTQYF. The CDR3 nucleotides are TGCGCCAGCAGCCAAGATAAGTCAGCGGACCACGATTTAAGCACAGATACGCAGTATTTT.

This clone was seen a handful of times. This chain links TRBV5-1 with TRBJ1-2; 9 bases agree with TRBD1. The length of the CDR3 is 16 residues. The trim removed 5 bases at V and 4 bases at J, leaving 12 bases unmatched. Germline V gene data show CDR1 as SGHRS and CDR2 as YFSETQ. The CDR3 is CASRHAGTGLVYGYTF. For the CDR3, the DNA is TGCGCCAGCAGACATGCCGGGACAGGGCTTGTCTATGGCTACACCTTC.

The chain has TRBV7-2 and TRBJ2-7; TRBD2 matches at 11 bases. The CDR3 runs 16 residues. Germline-derived CDR1 and CDR2 are SGHTA and FQGNSA. The ends lost 5 bases at V and 0 bases at J; junction bases unmatched: 6. The CDR3 coding sequence is TGTGCCAGCAGCCCAGGGACTAGCGGTCTCTCCTACGAGCAGTACTTC. It codes for CASSPGTSGLSYEQYF.

V usage is TRBV5-5 and J usage is TRBJ1-5; no definite D call. Germline CDR1 SGHKS, CDR2 YYEKEE (reference sequence). Trimming removed 0 bases at V and 1 base at J, with 11 bases between. The CDR3 loop spans 16 amino acids. CDR3 sequence reads: CASSLVAERSNQPQHF. The CDR3 region has the DNA TGTGCCAGCAGCTTGGTAGCCGAGCGGAGCAATCAGCCCCAGCATTTT.

The chain joins TRBV19 to TRBJ2-7; 10 nucleotides line up with TRBD2. The germline CDR1 and CDR2 sequences are LNHDA and SQIVND (reference sequence). V gave up 8 bases and J gave up 3 bases; unmatched junction bases: 4. The CDR3 loop spans 13 amino acids. As DNA, the CDR3 is TGTGCCAGTTCAATAGCGGGAGGCTACGAGCAGTACTTC. Protein: CASSIAGGYEQYF.

This clone was picked up one time. The CDR3 loop is CASSYSRNTNQPQHF. Here the CDR3 DNA reads TGTGCCAGCAGTTACTCGAGAAATACCAATCAGCCCCAGCATTTT. This sequence joins TRBV6-5 and TRBJ1-5; D gene uncertain. The length of the CDR3 is 15 residues. The germline V and J ends were trimmed by 0 bases and 3 bases, with 9 bases remaining between them. Germline V lookup: CDR1 MNHEY, CDR2 SVGAGI.

The chain is built from TRBV3-1 (or the pseudogene TRBV3-2) and TRBJ1-2; TRBD1 agrees at 7 bases. The CDR3 has 13 amino acids. Germline CDR1 is LGHDT and CDR2 is YNNKEL (reference sequence). V lost 4 bases and J lost 4; bases outside the gene matches: 3. The CDR3 DNA reads TGTGCCAGCAGCCCGGGACAGACCTATGGCTACACCTTC. Translation gives CASSPGQTYGYTF.

This chain links TRBV6-2 or TRBV6-3 with TRBJ1-3; a weak D match, TRBD1 (5 bases). V lost 2 bases to trimming and J lost 4 bases, with 15 bases between them. Germline V lookup: CDR1 MNHEY, CDR2 SVGEGT. The length of the CDR3 is 16 residues. CDR3 in DNA: TGTGCCAGCAGTTACGGCAGGGAATGGCCCGGAAACACCATATATTTT. Amino acid sequence: CASSYGREWPGNTIYF.

The chain has TRBV18 and TRBJ1-5; 7 nucleotides align to TRBD1. Germline CDR1 and CDR2: KGHSH and LQKENI. V shed 0 bases and J 5 bases; nucleotides not matched to a gene: 10. The CDR3 contains 17 residues. The CDR3 DNA is TGTGCCAGCTCACCACCTATTCGTGACAGGGCCGATCAGCCCCAGCATTTT. Protein product: CASSPPIRDRADQPQHF.

The J gene is TRBJ2-7, the V gene TRBV7-9; tentatively, D is TRBD2 (7 bases). CDR1 is SEHNR, CDR2 FQNEAQ, per germline (reference sequence). The CDR3 sequence is 14 residues long. The V gene lost 3 bases and the J gene lost 2 bases, with 11 bases spanning the gap. CDR3 sequence (DNA): TGTGCCAGCAGCTTTGGGGGGGACACCTACGAGCAGTACTTC. Protein sequence: CASSFGGDTYEQYF.

The V and J genes are TRBV7-3 and TRBJ1-1; D may be TRBD1 (5 bases). Trimming left V 1 base short and J 8 bases short, with 14 bases between. Germline lookup yields CDR1 SGHTA and CDR2 FQGTGA. The CDR3 spans 14 residues. The CDR3 here is CASSLMGHTSEAFF. As DNA, the CDR3 is TGTGCCAGCAGCTTAATGGGGCACACATCCGAAGCTTTCTTT. The full variable domain, in which reference TRBV7-3 and TRBJ1-1 provide the parts outside the CDR3, is GAGVSQTPSNKVTEKGKYVELRCDPISGHTALYWYRQSLGQGPEFLIYFQGTGAADDSGLPNDRFFAVRPEGSVSTLKIQRTERGDSAVYLCASSLMGHTSEAFFGQGTRLTVV.

This chain joins TRBV19 and TRBJ2-7; TRBD1 agrees at 8 bases. This CDR3 has 14 residues. Germline-derived CDR1 and CDR2 are LNHDA and SQIVND (reference sequence). Trimming cost V 4 bases and J 7 bases; bases outside gene matches: 9. The CDR3 DNA follows: TGTGCCAGTAGTAGACCGGGACAGGCCCCTGAGCAGTACTTC. Its protein is CASSRPGQAPEQYF.